These 18 T cell receptor beta chains originate from one sample sequenced in a study of cytomegalovirus exposure and HLA in healthy donors. Measured with immunoSEQ multiplex PCR; TCRdb has only the in-frame clones, and not every one. The sample has 300,000 to 350,000 clones, around 90% seen once; the top ten hold more than 0.95%. The sample was PBMCs. The source of these receptors is a young man in good health and CMV-seronegative.

The V gene is TRBV9, the J gene TRBJ2-3; 13 bases align to TRBD2. Looked up from germline, CDR1 is SGDLS and CDR2 is YYNGEE. With V trimmed by 3 bases and J by 2 bases, 3 bases remained unmatched. The CDR3 is 16 amino acids. The CDR3 sequence: CASSELAGGHTDTQYF. The CDR3 DNA reads as TGTGCCAGCAGCGAACTAGCGGGGGGGCACACAGATACGCAGTATTTT.

The V and J genes are TRBV18 and TRBJ2-5, with no clear D. Germline V gives CDR1 KGHSH, CDR2 LQKENI. This CDR3 has 14 residues. V lost 1 base to trimming and J lost 5 bases, with 11 bases between them. The CDR3 bases are TGTGCCAGCTCACCACGTCGGAGTGGCGAGACCCAGTACTTC. It specifies CASSPRRSGETQYF.

The chain links TRBV11-2 to TRBJ2-5; maybe TRBD1 (6 bases). The CDR3 has 15 amino acids. From germline, CDR1 is SGHAT and CDR2 FQNNGV. The V end was cut by 4 bases, the J end by 6 bases, with 18 bases between. The CDR3 DNA is TGTGCCAGCAGCTCCACAACCCAGGGGAGACAGACCCAGTACTTC. Its protein product is CASSSTTQGRQTQYF. Looking up the rest from reference TRBV11-2 and TRBJ2-5 gives the full variable domain: EAGVAQSPRYKIIEKRQSVAFWCNPISGHATLYWYQQILGQGPKLLIQFQNNGVVDDSQLPKDRFSAERLKGVDSTLKIQPAKLEDSAVYLCASSSTTQGRQTQYFGPGTRLLVL.

The chain recombines TRBV7-6 with TRBJ2-1; tentative D call: TRBD1 (6 bases). Trimming removed 2 bases at V and 7 bases at J, with 9 bases between. Germline V gives CDR1 SGHVS, CDR2 FNYEAQ. The CDR3 covers 13 residues. CDR3 nucleotides: TGTGCCAGCAGCTTACAGGGGAGTAATGAGCAGTTCTTC. Translation: CASSLQGSNEQFF.

This clone has just one count. The gene calls are TRBV5-6 and TRBJ2-1; 9 bases agree with TRBD1. The CDR3 is 13 residues long. J lost 9 bases, V lost 1 base, and 2 bases had no gene match. In germline, CDR1 is SGHDT, CDR2 YYEEEE. This CDR3 is CASSLQGQGEQFF. The CDR3 nucleotides read TGTGCCAGCAGCTTGCAGGGACAGGGTGAGCAGTTCTTC.

The rearrangement uses TRBV25-1 and TRBJ2-3; 10 bases line up with TRBD1. V gave up 4 bases and J gave up 3 bases; unmatched junction bases: 4. CDR1 and CDR2 from the germline V gene are MGHDK and SYGVNS. The CDR3 is 15 amino acids. The CDR3 here is CASSGDRGGTDTQYF. The DNA for the CDR3 is TGTGCCAGCAGTGGGGACAGGGGCGGGACAGATACGCAGTATTTT.

The V call is TRBV7-8, the J call TRBJ2-2, with D perhaps TRBD1 (5 bases). The V gene lost 0 bases and the J gene lost 3 bases, with 8 bases spanning the gap. CDR1 is SGHVS and CDR2 is FQNEAQ in the germline V gene. The length of the CDR3 is 15 residues. The CDR3 here is CASSLAGLDTGELFF. In nucleotides, the CDR3 is TGTGCCAGCAGCTTAGCGGGGCTAGACACCGGGGAGCTGTTTTTT.

V is TRBV7-2 and J is TRBJ1-2, with 7 bases fitting TRBD1. V shed 1 base and J 1 base; nucleotides not matched to a gene: 9. Germline V lookup: CDR1 SGHTA, CDR2 FQGNSA. This CDR3 is built from 17 residues. The CDR3: CASSLEGGRLGNYGYTF. The DNA for the CDR3 is TGTGCCAGCAGCTTAGAAGGGGGCAGGTTGGGTAACTATGGCTACACCTTC.

Here the CDR3 DNA reads TGTGCCAGCAGCTCCTCAGGGTACGAGCAGTACTTC. Its translation: CASSSSGYEQYF. The rearrangement joins TRBV11-2 to TRBJ2-7; TRBD1 is a possible D gene (5 bases). This CDR3 has 12 residues. Germline lookup yields CDR1 SGHAT and CDR2 FQNNGV. Trimming left V 4 bases short and J 4 bases short, with 8 bases between.

This chain links TRBV29-1 with TRBJ2-5; 8 nucleotides line up with TRBD1. V shed 3 bases, J shed 2 bases, and the junction held 5 bases outside the gene matches. Germline lookup yields CDR1 SQVTM and CDR2 ANQGSEA. The CDR3 has 14 amino acids. CDR3: CSVDAGQGQETQYF. CDR3 bases: TGCAGCGTTGATGCCGGACAGGGTCAAGAGACCCAGTACTTC.

This clone was observed a few times. This chain links TRBV6-4 with TRBJ2-6; D uncertain. The CDR3 runs to 13 residues. Germline values: CDR1 MRHNA, CDR2 SNTAGT. Trimming stripped 8 bases from V and 0 bases from J, with 5 bases between. CDR3: CASSSSGANVLTF. DNA for the CDR3: TGTGCCAGCTCGAGCTCTGGGGCCAACGTCCTGACTTTC.

The chain combines TRBV4-3 with TRBJ1-2; 9 positions match TRBD1. From germline, CDR1 is LGHNA and CDR2 YSLEER. V trimming: 0 bases; J trimming: 2 bases; junction bases outside the gene matches: 10. This CDR3 contains 18 residues. The CDR3 nucleotides read TGCGCCAGCAGCCAAGATCCCCAACAGGGGGCGCCGAACTATGGCTACACCTTC. This translates into CASSQDPQQGAPNYGYTF.

The chain combines TRBV5-1 with TRBJ2-5; tentative D call: TRBD1 (5 bases). The CDR3 covers 14 residues. From germline, CDR1 is SGHRS and CDR2 YFSETQ. The V gene lost 0 bases and the J gene lost 5 bases, with 11 bases spanning the gap. This CDR3 reads CASSLVLGVETQYF. The CDR3 nucleotides read TGCGCCAGCAGCTTGGTTCTAGGGGTGGAGACCCAGTACTTC.

The chain uses TRBV5-4 and TRBJ2-2; a possible D gene is TRBD2 (6 bases). V was pared by 4 bases and J by 7 bases, with 14 bases between. CDR3 length equals 14 residues. From germline, CDR1 is SGHNT and CDR2 YYREEE (reference sequence). CDR3 DNA: TGTGCCAGCAGCCCGGGGGTGGAGGACGGGGAGCTGTTTTTT. Translated: CASSPGVEDGELFF.

Remarks on this clone: Other DNA variants within this sample encode the same CDR3. The chain recombines TRBV9 with TRBJ2-1; the match to TRBD2 covers 10 bases. This CDR3 comprises 15 residues. Germline CDR1 and CDR2: SGDLS and YYNGEE. V shed 4 bases, J shed 3 bases, and the junction held 4 bases outside the gene matches. The CDR3 DNA follows: TGTGCCAGCAGCCCAAGACTAGCGGGCTACAATGAGCAGTTCTTC. This gives the protein CASSPRLAGYNEQFF.

V and J are TRBV10-3 and TRBJ2-4; no reliable D call. CDR1 and CDR2 from the germline V gene are ENHRY and SYGVKD. Trimming stripped 0 bases from V and 0 bases from J, with 9 bases between. This CDR3 has 16 residues. For the CDR3, the DNA is TGTGCCATCAGTGAGTCGAGAATTATAGCCAAAAACATTCAGTACTTC. Protein product: CAISESRIIAKNIQYF.

The J gene is TRBJ2-7, the V gene TRBV28; tentatively, D is TRBD2 (5 bases). The CDR3 extends over 14 amino acids. The V end lost 6 bases, the J end lost 0 bases, and 12 bases lay between the germline ends. The germline CDR1 and CDR2 sequences are MDHEN and SYDVKM. CDR3 sequence (DNA): TGTGCCAGCAGACCCCGAGAGGGCTCCTACGAGCAGTACTTC. Amino acid sequence: CASRPREGSYEQYF.

In this sample, this clone turned up once. CDR3 in amino acids: CASSLAEVSSDNEQFF. The DNA for the CDR3 is TGTGCCAGCAGCTTGGCCGAGGTGTCTTCCGACAATGAGCAGTTCTTC. This chain joins TRBV5-6 and TRBJ2-1, with D hard to call. From germline, CDR1 is SGHDT and CDR2 YYEEEE. V lost 0 bases and J lost 5, with 15 bases in between. This CDR3 is built from 16 residues.